The rows below give T cell receptor beta chains drawn from one sample of a study of CD8 T cells in ankylosing spondylitis. TCRdb re-derived calls from the 5' RACE reads in MiXCR, one entry per CDR3 protein. The sample carries more than 650,000 distinct CDR3 sequences, over 9.5% recorded once. The sample comprised blood, either unsorted or a sorted T cell fraction (not recorded which). The origin of the receptors is a male donor with ankylosing spondylitis. Both conserved end residues are part of each CDR3. The D gene is left open where the match is weak. Clone size, where shown, is once, few, many, or a class for clones that have expanded.

d_call: NA; clone_size: few; v_call: TRBV20-1; j_call: TRBJ2-1; cdr3_aa: CSARFGQNYNEQFF; cdr3_nt: TGCAGTGCTAGATTCGGGCAGAACTACAATGAGCAGTTCTTC
d_call: NA; clone_size: few; v_call: TRBV20-1; j_call: TRBJ1-5; cdr3_aa: CSARGTLNQPQHF; cdr3_nt: TGCAGTGCTAGGGGGACACTGAATCAGCCCCAGCATTTT
d_call: NA; clone_size: many; v_call: TRBV12-3/TRBV12-4; j_call: TRBJ1-1; cdr3_aa: CASSFNGIYRTEAFF; cdr3_nt: TGTGCCAGCAGTTTTAACGGGATATACAGGACTGAAGCTTTCTTT
d_call: NA; clone_size: NA; v_call: TRBV5-1; j_call: TRBJ2-7; cdr3_aa: CASTLGGQPYEQYF; cdr3_nt: TGCGCCAGCACCCTGGGGGGACAGCCATACGAGCAGTACTTC
d_call: TRBD1; clone_size: NA; v_call: TRBV20-1; j_call: TRBJ1-2; cdr3_aa: CSARVDRVNGYTF; cdr3_nt: TGCAGTGCTAGAGTGGACAGGGTTAATGGCTACACCTTC
d_call: TRBD1; clone_size: NA; v_call: TRBV12-3/TRBV12-4; j_call: TRBJ2-2; cdr3_aa: CASSQVKGTANTGELFF; cdr3_nt: TGTGCCAGCAGTCAGGTTAAGGGGACAGCGAACACCGGGGAGCTGTTTTTT
d_call: NA; clone_size: NA; v_call: TRBV4-3; j_call: TRBJ2-1; cdr3_aa: CASSQEGWPHTRFF; cdr3_nt: TGCGCCAGCAGCCAAGAAGGCTGGCCGCACACGCGGTTCTTC
d_call: NA; clone_size: many; v_call: TRBV6-2/TRBV6-3; j_call: TRBJ1-5; cdr3_aa: CASSYGENQPQHF; cdr3_nt: TGTGCCAGCAGTTACGGAGAGAATCAGCCCCAGCATTTT
d_call: NA; clone_size: NA; v_call: TRBV12-3/TRBV12-4; j_call: TRBJ2-7; cdr3_aa: CASSLGASVLVGQYF; cdr3_nt: TGTGCCAGCAGTTTAGGGGCTTCCGTCCTTGTAGGGCAGTACTTC
d_call: TRBD2; clone_size: NA; v_call: TRBV11-2; j_call: TRBJ2-1; cdr3_aa: CASNALAGAYNEQFF; cdr3_nt: TGTGCCAGCAACGCATTAGCGGGGGCTTACAATGAGCAGTTCTTC
d_call: NA; clone_size: NA; v_call: TRBV20-1; j_call: TRBJ2-6; cdr3_aa: CSAIRESGANVLTF; cdr3_nt: TGCAGTGCTATCAGGGAATCTGGGGCCAACGTCCTGACTTTC
d_call: TRBD1; clone_size: many; v_call: TRBV20-1; j_call: TRBJ1-2; cdr3_aa: CSARAHTGTGDGYTF; cdr3_nt: TGCAGTGCTAGAGCTCATACCGGGACAGGGGATGGCTACACCTTC
d_call: TRBD2; clone_size: NA; v_call: TRBV7-8; j_call: TRBJ2-1; cdr3_aa: CASSSHRLARGNNEQFF; cdr3_nt: TGTGCCAGCAGCTCCCATCGACTAGCCCGGGGGAACAATGAGCAGTTCTTC
d_call: NA; clone_size: NA; v_call: TRBV20-1; j_call: TRBJ2-7; cdr3_aa: CSASYAGSEQYF; cdr3_nt: TGCAGTGCTTCCTATGCAGGTAGCGAGCAGTACTTC
d_call: NA; clone_size: few; v_call: TRBV7-3; j_call: TRBJ1-1; cdr3_aa: CASSYDRPNTEAFF; cdr3_nt: TGTGCCAGCAGCTATGACAGGCCGAACACTGAAGCTTTCTTT
d_call: NA; clone_size: NA; v_call: TRBV12-3/TRBV12-4; j_call: TRBJ1-1; cdr3_aa: CASTIGRNTEAFF; cdr3_nt: TGTGCCAGCACCATCGGTAGGAACACTGAAGCTTTCTTT
d_call: NA; clone_size: few; v_call: TRBV5-5; j_call: TRBJ2-7; cdr3_aa: CASSLSTPPPRTYEQYF; cdr3_nt: TGTGCCAGCAGCTTGTCGACGCCCCCGCCGCGGACCTACGAGCAGTACTTC
d_call: TRBD1; clone_size: many; v_call: TRBV5-5; j_call: TRBJ2-5; cdr3_aa: CASSPTTGGAETQYF; cdr3_nt: TGTGCCAGCAGCCCGACTACAGGGGGCGCGGAGACCCAGTACTTC
d_call: NA; clone_size: few; v_call: TRBV12-3/TRBV12-4; j_call: TRBJ2-7; cdr3_aa: CASSPTEYEQYF; cdr3_nt: TGTGCCAGCAGCCCTACCGAATACGAGCAGTACTTC
d_call: NA; clone_size: NA; v_call: TRBV7-2; j_call: TRBJ2-1; cdr3_aa: CASSEYKVVASEQFF; cdr3_nt: TGTGCCAGCAGCGAGTATAAGGTCGTAGCGAGTGAGCAGTTCTTC
d_call: NA; clone_size: NA; v_call: TRBV30; j_call: TRBJ1-1; cdr3_aa: CAWRAPWNTEAFF; cdr3_nt: TGTGCCTGGAGGGCACCGTGGAACACTGAAGCTTTCTTT
d_call: NA; clone_size: NA; v_call: TRBV10-3; j_call: TRBJ1-5; cdr3_aa: CAISESIAGDQPQHF; cdr3_nt: TGTGCCATCAGTGAGTCGATAGCGGGGGATCAGCCCCAGCATTTT
d_call: TRBD2; clone_size: NA; v_call: TRBV29-1; j_call: TRBJ2-5; cdr3_aa: CSVWTSGGSTQYF; cdr3_nt: TGCAGCGTGTGGACTAGCGGGGGCTCGACCCAGTACTTC
d_call: NA; clone_size: few; v_call: TRBV27; j_call: TRBJ2-7; cdr3_aa: CASSFYRGSYEQYF; cdr3_nt: TGTGCCAGCAGTTTTTATAGGGGATCCTACGAGCAGTACTTC
d_call: TRBD2; clone_size: many; v_call: TRBV10-3; j_call: TRBJ2-1; cdr3_aa: CAISPLAGEANEQFF; cdr3_nt: TGTGCCATCAGTCCTCTAGCGGGGGAAGCCAATGAGCAGTTCTTC
d_call: NA; clone_size: NA; v_call: TRBV7-9; j_call: TRBJ2-3; cdr3_aa: CASSFPTADTQYF; cdr3_nt: TGTGCCAGCAGCTTCCCAACGGCAGATACGCAGTATTTT
d_call: NA; clone_size: NA; v_call: TRBV20-1; j_call: TRBJ2-1; cdr3_aa: CSARASPDNEQFF; cdr3_nt: TGCAGTGCTAGAGCTTCACCTGACAATGAGCAGTTCTTC
d_call: TRBD1; clone_size: many; v_call: TRBV4-3; j_call: TRBJ2-1; cdr3_aa: CASSQDLRQGINEQFF; cdr3_nt: TGCGCCAGCAGCCAAGATCTGAGACAGGGGATAAATGAGCAGTTCTTC
d_call: TRBD1; clone_size: NA; v_call: TRBV5-1; j_call: TRBJ2-7; cdr3_aa: CASSTWTGREQYF; cdr3_nt: TGCGCCAGCAGCACCTGGACAGGGCGGGAGCAGTACTTC
d_call: TRBD1; clone_size: few; v_call: TRBV10-3; j_call: TRBJ1-2; cdr3_aa: CAIQGDYGYTF; cdr3_nt: TGTGCCATCCAGGGGGACTATGGCTACACCTTC
d_call: TRBD1; clone_size: NA; v_call: TRBV7-2; j_call: TRBJ2-5; cdr3_aa: CASSLDTDRWEETQYF; cdr3_nt: TGTGCCAGCAGCTTAGATACGGACAGGTGGGAAGAGACCCAGTACTTC
d_call: NA; clone_size: NA; v_call: TRBV6-5; j_call: TRBJ1-2; cdr3_aa: CASSPSGGIGYTF; cdr3_nt: TGTGCCAGCAGTCCCTCGGGGGGCATAGGCTACACCTTC
d_call: NA; clone_size: many; v_call: TRBV5-1; j_call: TRBJ1-5; cdr3_aa: CASSATVNQPQHF; cdr3_nt: TGCGCCAGCAGCGCCACGGTGAATCAGCCCCAGCATTTT
d_call: NA; clone_size: few; v_call: TRBV7-2; j_call: TRBJ2-2; cdr3_aa: CASSLVTRVITGELFF; cdr3_nt: TGTGCCAGCAGCTTAGTAACTCGGGTTATAACCGGGGAGCTGTTTTTT
d_call: NA; clone_size: few; v_call: TRBV6-1; j_call: TRBJ2-1; cdr3_aa: CASRPINGRSYNEQFF; cdr3_nt: TGTGCCAGCAGGCCCATCAACGGGCGGTCGTACAATGAGCAGTTCTTC
d_call: NA; clone_size: few; v_call: TRBV4-2; j_call: TRBJ1-1; cdr3_aa: CASSQDTRTDTEAFF; cdr3_nt: TGTGCCAGCAGCCAAGACACCCGGACGGACACTGAAGCTTTCTTT
d_call: TRBD1; clone_size: many; v_call: TRBV20-1; j_call: TRBJ1-2; cdr3_aa: CSAPDTGTGLAYGYTF; cdr3_nt: TGCAGTGCCCCAGATACCGGGACAGGCCTTGCCTATGGCTACACCTTC
d_call: NA; clone_size: many; v_call: TRBV11-2; j_call: TRBJ1-5; cdr3_aa: CASSLTTGGNQPQHF; cdr3_nt: TGTGCCAGCAGCTTAACGACAGGTGGAAATCAGCCCCAGCATTTT
d_call: NA; clone_size: NA; v_call: TRBV7-2; j_call: TRBJ2-1; cdr3_aa: CASSLGSPNEQFF; cdr3_nt: TGTGCCAGCAGCTTAGGCAGCCCCAATGAGCAGTTCTTC
d_call: NA; clone_size: few; v_call: TRBV20-1; j_call: TRBJ1-5; cdr3_aa: CSARDMLGWDQPQHF; cdr3_nt: TGCAGTGCTAGAGATATGTTAGGGTGGGATCAGCCCCAGCATTTT
d_call: NA; clone_size: NA; v_call: TRBV2; j_call: TRBJ2-5; cdr3_aa: CASRTGARTQYF; cdr3_nt: TGTGCCAGCAGGACTGGGGCCAGGACCCAGTACTTC
d_call: TRBD1; clone_size: few; v_call: TRBV5-1; j_call: TRBJ1-4; cdr3_aa: CASSSNLQGGEKLFF; cdr3_nt: TGCGCCAGCAGCTCGAACCTCCAGGGGGGGGAAAAACTGTTTTTT
d_call: NA; clone_size: many; v_call: TRBV12-3/TRBV12-4; j_call: TRBJ2-7; cdr3_aa: CASSSQVGVEQYF; cdr3_nt: TGTGCCAGCAGCAGTCAGGTGGGGGTCGAGCAGTACTTC
d_call: NA; clone_size: NA; v_call: TRBV20-1; j_call: TRBJ1-2; cdr3_aa: CSARVTANYGYTF; cdr3_nt: TGCAGTGCTAGAGTTACCGCTAACTATGGCTACACCTTC
d_call: NA; clone_size: many; v_call: TRBV4-3; j_call: TRBJ1-5; cdr3_aa: CASSQDTVSNQPQHF; cdr3_nt: TGCGCCAGCAGCCAAGATACGGTTAGCAATCAGCCCCAGCATTTT
d_call: NA; clone_size: NA; v_call: TRBV12-3/TRBV12-4; j_call: TRBJ2-3; cdr3_aa: CASSFGSARTDTQYF; cdr3_nt: TGTGCCAGCAGTTTCGGCTCCGCGCGCACAGATACGCAGTATTTT
d_call: NA; clone_size: NA; v_call: TRBV6-5; j_call: TRBJ2-5; cdr3_aa: CASSYSNRALVVTQYF; cdr3_nt: TGTGCCAGCAGTTACTCGAACAGGGCCTTGGTGGTGACCCAGTACTTC
d_call: NA; clone_size: few; v_call: TRBV5-1; j_call: TRBJ2-7; cdr3_aa: CASSLDGASSYEQYF; cdr3_nt: TGCGCCAGCAGCTTGGATGGAGCGAGCTCCTACGAGCAGTACTTC
d_call: TRBD1; clone_size: many; v_call: TRBV12-3/TRBV12-4; j_call: TRBJ2-1; cdr3_aa: CASSLGTGNNEQFF; cdr3_nt: TGTGCCAGCAGTTTGGGGACAGGGAACAATGAGCAGTTCTTC
d_call: TRBD1; clone_size: few; v_call: TRBV7-6; j_call: TRBJ2-7; cdr3_aa: CASSVRDRDDEQYF; cdr3_nt: TGTGCCAGCAGCGTACGGGACAGGGATGACGAGCAGTACTTC
d_call: NA; clone_size: NA; v_call: TRBV20-1; j_call: TRBJ2-1; cdr3_aa: CSASRDNNEQFF; cdr3_nt: TGCAGTGCTAGTCGAGATAACAATGAGCAGTTCTTC
d_call: NA; clone_size: few; v_call: TRBV5-8; j_call: TRBJ2-7; cdr3_aa: CASSLGAGYSYEQYF; cdr3_nt: TGTGCCAGCAGCTTGGGAGCTGGGTACTCCTACGAGCAGTACTTC
d_call: NA; clone_size: NA; v_call: TRBV20-1; j_call: TRBJ2-4; cdr3_aa: CSGQRGWNIQYF; cdr3_nt: TGCAGTGGTCAACGGGGGTGGAACATTCAGTACTTC
d_call: TRBD2; clone_size: NA; v_call: TRBV5-8; j_call: TRBJ2-5; cdr3_aa: CASSLGLVSRDTQYF; cdr3_nt: TGTGCCAGCAGTTTGGGACTAGTCAGCCGAGATACCCAGTACTTC
d_call: NA; clone_size: few; v_call: TRBV7-6; j_call: TRBJ2-3; cdr3_aa: CASSREYSTDTQYF; cdr3_nt: TGTGCCAGCAGCCGAGAGTATAGCACAGATACGCAGTATTTT
d_call: NA; clone_size: NA; v_call: TRBV5-1; j_call: TRBJ2-5; cdr3_aa: CASSLDPEETQYF; cdr3_nt: TGCGCCAGCAGCTTGGATCCAGAAGAGACCCAGTACTTC
d_call: NA; clone_size: few; v_call: TRBV20-1; j_call: TRBJ1-5; cdr3_aa: CSAEAQSDSRTQHF; cdr3_nt: TGCAGTGCTGAGGCGCAGAGCGATTCTAGGACCCAGCATTTT
d_call: NA; clone_size: NA; v_call: TRBV18; j_call: TRBJ2-1; cdr3_aa: CASSPLSDSYNEQFF; cdr3_nt: TGTGCCAGCTCACCACTTAGCGATTCCTACAATGAGCAGTTCTTC